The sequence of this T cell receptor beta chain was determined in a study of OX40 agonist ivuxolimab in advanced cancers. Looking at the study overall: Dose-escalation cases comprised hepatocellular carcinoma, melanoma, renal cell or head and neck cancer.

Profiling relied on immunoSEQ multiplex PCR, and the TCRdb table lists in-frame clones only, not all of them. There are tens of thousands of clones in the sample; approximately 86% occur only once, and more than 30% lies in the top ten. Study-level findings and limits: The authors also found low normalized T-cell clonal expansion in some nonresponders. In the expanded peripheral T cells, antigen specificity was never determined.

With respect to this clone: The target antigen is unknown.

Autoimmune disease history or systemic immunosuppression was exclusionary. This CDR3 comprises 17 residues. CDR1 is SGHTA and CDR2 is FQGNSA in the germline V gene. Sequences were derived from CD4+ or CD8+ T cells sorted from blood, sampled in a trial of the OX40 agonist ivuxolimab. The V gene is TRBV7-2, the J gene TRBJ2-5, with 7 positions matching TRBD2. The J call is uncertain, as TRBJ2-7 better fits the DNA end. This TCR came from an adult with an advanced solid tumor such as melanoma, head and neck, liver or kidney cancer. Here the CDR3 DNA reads TGTGCCAGCAGCTTAGGGTTTAGGGCGGGAGTGGTATACGAGCAGTACTTC. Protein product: CASSLGFRAGVVYEQYF.